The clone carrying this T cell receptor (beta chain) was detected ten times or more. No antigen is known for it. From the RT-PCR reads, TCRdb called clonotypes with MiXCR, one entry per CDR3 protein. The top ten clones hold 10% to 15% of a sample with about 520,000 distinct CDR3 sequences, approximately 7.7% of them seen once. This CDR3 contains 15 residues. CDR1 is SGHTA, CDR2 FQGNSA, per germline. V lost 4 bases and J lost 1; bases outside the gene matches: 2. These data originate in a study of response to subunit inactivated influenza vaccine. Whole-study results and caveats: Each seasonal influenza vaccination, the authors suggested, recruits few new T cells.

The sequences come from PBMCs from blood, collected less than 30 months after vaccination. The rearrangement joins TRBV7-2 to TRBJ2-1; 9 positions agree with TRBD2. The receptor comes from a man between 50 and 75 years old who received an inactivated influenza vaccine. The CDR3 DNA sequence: TGTGCCAGCAGCTACCTAGCGGGATCCTACAATGAGCAGTTCTTC. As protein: CASSYLAGSYNEQFF.